The entry below describes one TCR beta chain. Which antigen it targets is not known. Per-base quality was not reported, and no clone a single base away is much larger than it. The sample's time point label, decoded: after dendritic cell vaccination, including at tumor progression/relapse. To be selected, patients needed enough residual fresh-frozen tumor tissue and more than two years of available survival data. Although molecular status otherwise differed among the glioblastoma patients, no patient had an isocitrate dehydrogenase mutation. PBMC were collected before vaccination, two weeks after the third vaccination, and at tumor progression if tumor progression occurred. Genomic DNA was extracted with the Qiagen DNeasy Blood extraction Kit. Using the immunoSEQ assay, TCRB CDR3 regions were amplified from 2 to 2.5 micrograms of genomic DNA, or from all available DNA when less than that was on hand. Multiplex PCR used 60 forward primers for TCR V beta segments and 13 reverse primers for J beta segments. To estimate reads per starting template, synthetic control templates were spiked into each sample at limiting dilution. Sequencing produced 87 bp reads on the Illumina HiSeq System. In the original analysis: To remove PCR and sequencing errors, closely related sequences were merged with a nearest neighbor algorithm. TCR overlap was measured as the percentage of unique tumor TCR beta sequences that were also present in the peripheral blood of the same patient. The immuneACCESS repertoire file appears here via TCRdb, limited to in-frame rearrangements. These files lack a portion of the clones; in checked studies, under half of the deficit traces to unresolved V genes, and the cause of the others is not known. Clone size and the V and J calls come from that table; the DNA yielded D and trimming. The table for this sample lists more than 45,000 clones; about 79% of them were counted only once. The top ten constitute about a sixth of the sample.

This specimen belongs to a study of glioma-infiltrating T cells after dendritic cell vaccination (dated by TCRdb to between 2015 and 2016). With respect to the entire study: Of the approximately 15 glioblastoma patients in the cohort, all drawn from Phase I and II dendritic cell vaccination trials, 9 were newly diagnosed and 6 had recurrent disease. Autologous tumor lysate-pulsed dendritic cell vaccination was administered to the patients between about 2003 and 2012. Each patient got three intradermal injections of the dendritic cell vaccine, spaced at biweekly intervals, in the arm below the axilla. To make the vaccine, monocyte-derived dendritic cells were cultured for less than nine days with IL-4 and GM-CSF and then pulsed overnight with autologous tumor lysate. Survival after dendritic cell vaccination was correlated with TCR sequencing metrics such as TIL content and the overlap between tumor and blood repertoires. In glioblastoma patients vaccinated with dendritic cells, deep sequencing of TCR beta CDR3 regions served to measure tumor-infiltrating lymphocyte content and to compare repertoires between tumor and blood.

What the work shows at the level of the full study, not this receptor alone: The cohort was small and heterogeneous, only a few patients had full blood and tumor sets, and even fewer had initial-recurrent tumor pairs. After dendritic cell vaccination, a higher estimated pretreatment TIL content predicted longer time to progression and overall survival. TCR clonality showed no direct relationship with survival, which suggests that a diverse polyclonal response may be important. The response model built on TCR overlap across three groups was characterized as speculative, with prospective validation still needed.

From its cysteine to its phenylalanine, the CDR3 spans 12 amino acids. Here the CDR3 DNA is all that survives: 36 bases in frame from base 1. CDR1 SEHNR and CDR2 FQNEAQ were looked up in the germline V gene (reference sequence). Compared with germline, V lacks 3 bases and J lacks 11 bases; bases without a gene match: 5. This receptor chain uses TRBV7-9 and TRBJ1-1, with TRBD1 identical over 8 junction bases. Sequenced here: blood, sampled after dendritic cell vaccination. The TCR was taken from a human donor with glioblastoma. Here the CDR3 is given as CASSFQGADAFF. At the DNA level, the sequence is TGTGCCAGCAGCTTTCAGGGGGCGGATGCTTTCTTT.